This T cell receptor beta chain was sequenced in a study of CD8 T cell repertoires and HIV-1 epitope variants. In the study overall: Twenty-five autologous and known Gag and Nef epitope variant peptides each stimulated T cells separately. Tested: three Gag epitope families, Nef HW9 and YT9. The baseline condition was 1M T cells left uncultured. Regarding the study as a whole: The assay identified only TCR beta chains of antigen-proliferating T cells.

A note on this clone: The target antigen is unknown.

The table came from immunoSEQ multiplex PCR; TCRdb's copy has only in-frame clones and leaves some out. This sample carries around 5,000 clones, 50% to 70% of them seen once, and the ten largest clones take around 45%. Germline CDR1 is SGDLS and CDR2 is YYNGEE. Trimming removed 2 bases at V and 0 bases at J, with 8 bases between. The CDR3 is 15 amino acids. The V call is TRBV9, the J call TRBJ2-2, with a weak D call TRBD1 (6 bases). Sample: cultured CD8+ T cells derived from PBMCs. This clonotype was sampled from a male donor with HIV. DNA of the CDR3: TGTGCCAGCAGCGTCGGGACACCGAACACCGGGGAGCTGTTTTTT. This translates into CASSVGTPNTGELFF. The whole variable domain, filled in from reference TRBV9 and TRBJ2-2, reads DSGVTQTPKHLITATGQRVTLRCSPRSGDLSVYWYQQSLDQGLQFLIQYYNGEERAKGNILERFSAQQFPDLHSELNLSSLELGDSALYFCASSVGTPNTGELFFGEGSRLTVL.